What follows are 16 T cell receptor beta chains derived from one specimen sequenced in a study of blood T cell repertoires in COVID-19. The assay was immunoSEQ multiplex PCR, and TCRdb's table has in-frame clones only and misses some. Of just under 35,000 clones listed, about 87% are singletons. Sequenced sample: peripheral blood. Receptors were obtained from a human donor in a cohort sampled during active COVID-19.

For the CDR3, the DNA is TGTGCCAGTAGTCTCCGAGTAGGGGCCATCCCTTACGAGCAGTACTTC. This sequence encodes CASSLRVGAIPYEQYF. This chain joins TRBV19 and TRBJ2-7; D might be TRBD1 (5 bases). CDR3 length: 16 residues. The V gene's germline CDR1 is LNHDA and CDR2 SQIVND (reference sequence). The germline V and J ends were trimmed by 5 bases and 4 bases, with 21 bases remaining between them.

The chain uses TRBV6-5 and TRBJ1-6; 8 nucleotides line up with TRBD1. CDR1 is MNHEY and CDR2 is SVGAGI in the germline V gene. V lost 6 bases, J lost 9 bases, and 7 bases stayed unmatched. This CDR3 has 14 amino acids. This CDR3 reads CASRMTGVSSPLHF. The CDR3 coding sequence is TGTGCCAGCAGGATGACAGGGGTTAGTTCACCCCTCCACTTT.

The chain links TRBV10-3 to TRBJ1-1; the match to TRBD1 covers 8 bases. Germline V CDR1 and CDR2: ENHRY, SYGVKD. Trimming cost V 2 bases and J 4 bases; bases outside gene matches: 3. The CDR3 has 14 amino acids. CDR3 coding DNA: TGTGCCATCAGTGAGACAGGGGGAAGCACTGAAGCTTTCTTT. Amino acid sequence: CAISETGGSTEAFF.

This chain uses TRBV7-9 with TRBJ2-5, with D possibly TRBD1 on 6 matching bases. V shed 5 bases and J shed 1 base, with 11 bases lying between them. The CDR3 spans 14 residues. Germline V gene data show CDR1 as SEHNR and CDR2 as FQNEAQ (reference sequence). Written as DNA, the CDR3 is TGTGCCAGCAGCATATGGGACACCCAAGAGACCCAGTACTTC. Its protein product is CASSIWDTQETQYF.

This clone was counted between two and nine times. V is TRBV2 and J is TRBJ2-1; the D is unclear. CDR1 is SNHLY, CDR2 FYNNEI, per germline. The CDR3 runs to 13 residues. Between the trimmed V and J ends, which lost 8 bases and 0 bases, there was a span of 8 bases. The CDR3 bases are TGTGCCAGCCACTCGAGCTCCTACAATGAGCAGTTCTTC. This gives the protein CASHSSSYNEQFF.

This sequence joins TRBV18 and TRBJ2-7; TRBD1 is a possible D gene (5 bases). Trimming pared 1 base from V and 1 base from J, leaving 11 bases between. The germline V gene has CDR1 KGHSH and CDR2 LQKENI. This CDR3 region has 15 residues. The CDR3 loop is CASSPRQGRSYEQYF. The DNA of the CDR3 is TGTGCCAGCTCACCACGCCAGGGAAGGTCCTACGAGCAGTACTTC.

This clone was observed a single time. For the CDR3, the DNA is TGTGCCAGCAGTGAGAGGATTAGTTCCTACAATGAGCAGTTCTTC. It specifies CASSERISSYNEQFF. This sequence joins TRBV6-1 and TRBJ2-1; D call uncertain. Deletions cut 3 bases from V and 1 base from J, with 10 bases between. Per germline, CDR1 MNHNS and CDR2 SASEGT. The CDR3 runs to 15 residues.

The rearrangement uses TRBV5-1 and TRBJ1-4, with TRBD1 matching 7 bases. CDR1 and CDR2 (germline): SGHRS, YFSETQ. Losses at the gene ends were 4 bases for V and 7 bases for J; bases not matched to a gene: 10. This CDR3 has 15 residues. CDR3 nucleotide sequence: TGCGCCAGCAGCCCATTGACAGGGATGGGTGAAAAACTGTTTTTT. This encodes CASSPLTGMGEKLFF.

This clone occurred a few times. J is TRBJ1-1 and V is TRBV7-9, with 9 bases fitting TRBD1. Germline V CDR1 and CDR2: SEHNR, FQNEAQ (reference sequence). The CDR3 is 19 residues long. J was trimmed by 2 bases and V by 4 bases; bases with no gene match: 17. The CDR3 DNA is TGTGCCAGCAGCTCCCCAACATTGGGAACAGGGGGCCGAAACACTGAAGCTTTCTTT. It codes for CASSSPTLGTGGRNTEAFF.

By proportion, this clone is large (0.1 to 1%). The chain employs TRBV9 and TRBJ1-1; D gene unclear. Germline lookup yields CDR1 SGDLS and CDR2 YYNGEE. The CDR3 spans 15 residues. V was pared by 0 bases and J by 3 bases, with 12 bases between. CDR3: CASSVVSGWYTEAFF. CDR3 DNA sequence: TGTGCCAGCAGCGTAGTATCGGGGTGGTACACTGAAGCTTTCTTT.

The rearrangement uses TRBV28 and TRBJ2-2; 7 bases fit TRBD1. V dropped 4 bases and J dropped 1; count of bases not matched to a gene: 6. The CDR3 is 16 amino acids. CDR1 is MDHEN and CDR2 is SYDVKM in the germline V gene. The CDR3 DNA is TGTGCCAGCAGTTCATACAGGGGTGGGAACACCGGGGAGCTGTTTTTT. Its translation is CASSSYRGGNTGELFF.

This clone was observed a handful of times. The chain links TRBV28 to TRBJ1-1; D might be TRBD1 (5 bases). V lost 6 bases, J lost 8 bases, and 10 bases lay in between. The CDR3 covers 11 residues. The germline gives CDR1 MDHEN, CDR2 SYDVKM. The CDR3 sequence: CASRWTREAFF. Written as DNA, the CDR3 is TGTGCCAGCAGATGGACAAGAGAAGCTTTCTTT.

The CDR3 nucleotides read TGTGCCAGCAGCTTGGTGGCAGGGGACTACAATGAGCAGTTCTTC. Its translation: CASSLVAGDYNEQFF. The rearrangement links TRBV5-4 to TRBJ2-1, with D possibly being TRBD1 (6 bases). The CDR3 sequence is 15 residues long. From germline, CDR1 is SGHNT and CDR2 YYREEE (reference sequence). V lost 0 bases, J lost 3 bases, and 10 bases lay in between.

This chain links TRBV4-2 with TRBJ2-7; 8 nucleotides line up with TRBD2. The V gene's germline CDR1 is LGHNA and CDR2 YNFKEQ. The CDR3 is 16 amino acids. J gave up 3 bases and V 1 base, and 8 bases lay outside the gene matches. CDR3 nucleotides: TGTGCCAGCAGCCAAGTGGCGGGGGGCCTGAACTACGAGCAGTACTTC. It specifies CASSQVAGGLNYEQYF.

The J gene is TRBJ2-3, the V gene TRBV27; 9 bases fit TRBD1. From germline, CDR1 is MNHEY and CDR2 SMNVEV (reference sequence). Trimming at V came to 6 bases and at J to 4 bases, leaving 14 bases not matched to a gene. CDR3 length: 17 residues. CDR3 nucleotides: TGTGCCAGCAGCCCGACAGGGGGGCAACCGGGGTCAGATACGCAGTATTTT. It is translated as CASSPTGGQPGSDTQYF.

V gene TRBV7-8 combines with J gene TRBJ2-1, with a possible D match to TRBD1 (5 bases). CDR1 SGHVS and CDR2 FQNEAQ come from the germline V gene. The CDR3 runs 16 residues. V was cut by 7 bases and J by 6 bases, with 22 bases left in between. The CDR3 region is CASTQLPRDQGNEQFF. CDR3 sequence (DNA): TGTGCCAGCACCCAGCTTCCCAGGGATCAGGGCAATGAGCAGTTCTTC.